This note documents a single TCR beta chain sequence. Its antigen is still unknown. Time point in this sample: cycle 4 day 1 (C4D1), after more than five weeks of nivolumab. Each and every patient relapsed after autologous stem cell transplantation, and patients got differing brentuximab vedotin exposure. Researchers used magnetic negative selection to pull out pure CD4+ T cells from thawed PBMCs. The protocol was immunoSEQ multiplex PCR, while the TCRdb copy is restricted to in-frame clones and leaves out a portion. The sample contains around 31,000 clones, 84% of which appear only once. The data belong to a study of PD-1 blockade in classical Hodgkin lymphoma. Study results and caveats: Significant TCR diversity gains by C4D1 occurred in CD4+ but not CD8+ cells. The authors excluded patients who started nivolumab under 1 year after ASCT. Complete responders' diversity at baseline resembled that of newly diagnosed patients. Healthy donors reportedly exceeded newly diagnosed patients in baseline TCR diversity.

Germline V gene data show CDR1 as LNHDA and CDR2 as SQIVND (reference sequence). The CDR3 extends over 14 amino acids. The V gene lost 4 bases and the J gene lost 8 bases, with 17 bases spanning the gap. This receptor was identified in a human donor with classical Hodgkin lymphoma. This rearrangement joins TRBV19 to TRBJ1-2, with D possibly matching TRBD1 (6 bases). The sequences come from CD4+ T cells from blood, collected before the fourth cycle of nivolumab. The CDR3 sequence is CASSTGQIRGGYTF. In DNA, the CDR3 is TGTGCCAGTAGTACCGGACAGATCCGCGGCGGCTACACCTTC.